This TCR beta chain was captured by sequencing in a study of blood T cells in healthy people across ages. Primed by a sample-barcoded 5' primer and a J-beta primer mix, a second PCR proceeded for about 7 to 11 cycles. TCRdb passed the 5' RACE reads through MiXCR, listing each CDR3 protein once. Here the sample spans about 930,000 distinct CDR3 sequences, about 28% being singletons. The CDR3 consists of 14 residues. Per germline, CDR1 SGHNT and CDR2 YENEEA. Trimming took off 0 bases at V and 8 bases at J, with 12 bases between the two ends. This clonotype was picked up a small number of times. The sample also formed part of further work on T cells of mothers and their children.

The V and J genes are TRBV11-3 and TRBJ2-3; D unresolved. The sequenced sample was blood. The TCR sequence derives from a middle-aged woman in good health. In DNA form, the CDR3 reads TGTGCCAGCAGCTTAGATCTTGCAGCTGGTACGCAGTATTTT. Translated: CASSLDLAAGTQYF.